This T cell receptor (beta chain) was recorded in a study of shared clonotypes between healthy human individuals. As originally analysed: As immunoSEQ supplied junction-only sequences (without quality scores), filtering differed. Profiling relied on immunoSEQ multiplex PCR, and the TCRdb table lists in-frame clones only, not all of them. For V, J and clone size, that table is used; D and trimming come from the DNA. In the table there are 900,000 to 1,200,000 clones, 70% to 80% of which are singletons. CDR1 is SGHAT, CDR2 FQNNGV, per germline. The V gene lost 3 bases and the J gene lost 8 bases, with 19 bases spanning the gap. The CDR3 spans 16 residues. This clone was seen at least ten times. The antigen is not known. Study-wide results and caveats: Compared with clonotypes that all four donors shared, non-shared clonotypes had lower generation probabilities.

The clonotype comes from a man younger than 35 in good health. Some clones in this sample may be carry-over from other donors' samples. Sequencing was done on a sample of memory CD4+ T cells from PBMCs. Subset indicated: CD45RA-negative fraction. V and J are TRBV11-2 and TRBJ1-4; a weak D match, TRBD1 (6 bases). DNA of the CDR3: TGTGCCAGCAGCTTTGATCCGACAGGAACTGTGGAAAAACTGTTTTTT. This codes for CASSFDPTGTVEKLFF.